The rows below give T cell receptor beta chains drawn from one sample of a study of cytomegalovirus exposure and HLA in healthy donors. Generated by immunoSEQ multiplex PCR, the TCRdb table keeps only in-frame clones and is missing some. The table records 85,000 to 130,000 clones, about 80% of them present only once. The sequenced sample was PBMCs. All receptors derive from a man aged 60 to 75 in good health and CMV-seropositive. Both conserved end residues are part of each CDR3. The D gene is left open where the match is weak. Clone size is stated in some rows and not others, as once, few, many or a class when expanded.

D gene: .; clone size: .; J gene: TRBJ1-1; V gene: TRBV6-1; CDR3 DNA: TGTGCCAGCAGAGGTGTAGGGGACACTGAAGCTTTCTTT; CDR3 protein: CASRGVGDTEAFF
D gene: .; clone size: .; J gene: TRBJ1-2; V gene: TRBV5-4; CDR3 DNA: TGTGCCAGCAGCCTCGGGACCCAGGGGAGAGGCTACACCTTC; CDR3 protein: CASSLGTQGRGYTF
D gene: TRBD1; clone size: .; J gene: TRBJ2-3; V gene: TRBV14; CDR3 DNA: TGTGCCAGCTCGCGGGACAGGGACATAGATACGCAGTATTTT; CDR3 protein: CASSRDRDIDTQYF
D gene: .; clone size: few; J gene: TRBJ1-1; V gene: TRBV10-3; CDR3 DNA: TGTGCCATCACGGGTTACAAGAACACTGAAGCTTTCTTT; CDR3 protein: CAITGYKNTEAFF
D gene: TRBD1; clone size: .; J gene: TRBJ2-1; V gene: TRBV4-1; CDR3 DNA: TGCGCCAGCAGCTTGACAGGGGACCCCTACAATGAGCAGTTCTTC; CDR3 protein: CASSLTGDPYNEQFF
D gene: TRBD2; clone size: .; J gene: TRBJ2-7; V gene: TRBV9; CDR3 DNA: TGTGCCAGCAGCGTAGGGAGCGGGGGGGTCTACGAGCAGTACTTC; CDR3 protein: CASSVGSGGVYEQYF
D gene: .; clone size: few; J gene: TRBJ1-2; V gene: TRBV30; CDR3 DNA: TGTGCCTGGAGTCGCAGGGGAGGGTACACCTTC; CDR3 protein: CAWSRRGGYTF
D gene: TRBD2; clone size: .; J gene: TRBJ2-3; V gene: TRBV5-8; CDR3 DNA: TGTGCCAGCAGTCTTGCCGGGACTAGCGGGGGGGTGCCAGATACGCAGTATTTT; CDR3 protein: CASSLAGTSGGVPDTQYF
D gene: .; clone size: .; J gene: TRBJ2-1; V gene: TRBV7-8; CDR3 DNA: TGTGCCAGCAGCTTAGGGGGCGCGGGAAATGAGCAGTTCTTC; CDR3 protein: CASSLGGAGNEQFF
D gene: TRBD2; clone size: .; J gene: TRBJ2-5; V gene: TRBV27; CDR3 DNA: TGTGCCAGCAGCGGACTAGCGGGAGGATTAGAGGAGACCCAGTACTTC; CDR3 protein: CASSGLAGGLEETQYF
D gene: .; clone size: .; J gene: TRBJ1-1; V gene: TRBV6-5; CDR3 DNA: TGTGCCAGCAGATTGACTGCTATGAACACTGAAGCTTTCTTT; CDR3 protein: CASRLTAMNTEAFF
D gene: .; clone size: .; J gene: TRBJ2-7; V gene: TRBV5-4; CDR3 DNA: TGTGCCAGCAGCTTGGGAGGCAGAGTCTACGAGCAGTACTTC; CDR3 protein: CASSLGGRVYEQYF
D gene: TRBD1; clone size: .; J gene: TRBJ2-3; V gene: TRBV5-1; CDR3 DNA: TGCGCCAGCAGCTTTAAGGGACAGGGGAACACAGATACGCAGTATTTT; CDR3 protein: CASSFKGQGNTDTQYF
D gene: TRBD2; clone size: few; J gene: TRBJ2-3; V gene: TRBV7-9; CDR3 DNA: TGTGCCAGCAGCTCCACTAGCGGGGGGTCCCCAGATACGCAGTATTTT; CDR3 protein: CASSSTSGGSPDTQYF
D gene: .; clone size: .; J gene: TRBJ2-1; V gene: TRBV12-2; CDR3 DNA: TGTGCAAGTCGCTTACCGGGGGGTAGAGACAAGCAGTTCTTC; CDR3 protein: CASRLPGGRDKQFF
D gene: TRBD1; clone size: .; J gene: TRBJ1-2; V gene: TRBV7-9; CDR3 DNA: TGTTCCAGCAGCCCGGGACAGGGTCATGGCTACACCTTC; CDR3 protein: CSSSPGQGHGYTF
D gene: .; clone size: .; J gene: TRBJ2-2; V gene: TRBV6-1; CDR3 DNA: TGTGCCAGCAGTGAATCAGGCCCCAGGGCGAACACCGGGGAGCTGTTTTTT; CDR3 protein: CASSESGPRANTGELFF
D gene: TRBD1; clone size: .; J gene: TRBJ1-1; V gene: TRBV2; CDR3 DNA: TGTGCCAGCAGTGAAAACAGGGGTAGGACTGAAGCTTTCTTT; CDR3 protein: CASSENRGRTEAFF